A single T cell receptor (beta chain) is shown here with its context. The antigen remains undetermined. CDR3 length equals 17 residues. The V gene's germline CDR1 is SGHTA and CDR2 FQGNSA. Every donor provided one blood sample measuring approximately 2.5 ml. These data belong to a study of monozygotic twins with inflammatory bowel disease. TCRdb reanalyzed the 5' RACE reads, giving one entry per CDR3 protein sequence and no DNA. Its table lists some 150,000 distinct CDR3 sequences. Study-wide results and limits: Among IBD patients, TCRbeta diversity (inverse Simpson) was lower than in healthy co-twins.

The sequence came from a human donor with ulcerative colitis or Crohn's disease, or a healthy co-twin of an affected twin (not recorded which). The chain employs TRBV7-2 and TRBJ1-3; checking the TCRdb D call of TRBD1 is not possible without DNA. Sequenced material: blood. CDR3 amino acids: CASSLVGTGSSGNTIYF. The entire variable domain, with the rest obtained from reference TRBV7-2 and TRBJ1-3, is as follows: GAGVSQSPSNKVTEKGKDVELRCDPISGHTALYWYRQSLGQGLEFLIYFQGNSAPDKSGLPSDRFSAERTGGSVSTLTIQRTQQEDSAVYLCASSLVGTGSSGNTIYFGEGSWLTVV.